One and the same sample provided the 16 T cell receptor beta chains below, sequenced in a study of CD8 T cells in Susac syndrome. A quantity of about 0.5 to 1 ug RNA underwent reverse transcription using random hexamers. TCRdb itself ran the immunoSEQ multiplex PCR reads through MiXCR, one entry per CDR3 protein. Among 250,000 to 350,000 distinct CDR3 sequences, about 91% were seen once, and the ten largest hold roughly 0.07%. Input material: CD4+ T cells from PBMCs. These receptors all come from a human donor with multiple sclerosis.

This clonotype was seen a single time. V usage is TRBV5-4 and J usage is TRBJ2-1; 7 bases fit TRBD2. Trimming took 4 bases from V and 0 from J; bases not matched to a gene: 13. CDR1 SGHNT and CDR2 YYREEE come from the germline V gene (reference sequence). The CDR3 sequence is 18 residues long. The DNA of the CDR3 is TGTGCCAGCAGCACCGCCTATTCTAGCGGCAGCTCCTACAATGAGCAGTTCTTC. Amino acid sequence: CASSTAYSSGSSYNEQFF.

The chain couples TRBV29-1 to TRBJ2-1, with D maybe TRBD1 (8 bases). The V gene's germline CDR1 is SQVTM and CDR2 ANQGSEA. This CDR3 is built from 14 residues. Trimming stripped 7 bases from V and 5 bases from J, with 18 bases between. The CDR3 DNA is TGCAGCGCAGGGGGCCAGCGGGACAACAATGAGCAGTTCTTC. Translation gives CSAGGQRDNNEQFF.

This clonotype was detected only once. The chain combines TRBV12-3 or TRBV12-4 with TRBJ2-2; no firm D call. This CDR3 spans 15 amino acids. Trimming shortened V by 5 bases and J by 2 bases, and 12 bases separated the two germline ends. The chain's CDR3 is CASSAGLPNTGELFF. As DNA, the CDR3 is TGTGCCAGCAGTGCCGGGTTGCCAAACACCGGGGAGCTGTTTTTT.

The chain combines TRBV21-1 with TRBJ2-7; TRBD1 was called by the table and not checked on the DNA. TRBV21-1 is a pseudogene. There are 15 residues in the CDR3. The CDR3 spells CASSISQGRSYEQYF. CDR3 coding DNA: TGTGCCAGCAGCATTTCTCAAGGGCGGTCCTACGAGCAGTACTTC.

J is TRBJ1-2 and V is TRBV28; the match to TRBD1 covers 8 bases. The CDR3 consists of 16 residues. Losses at the gene ends were 3 bases for V and 6 bases for J; bases not matched to a gene: 12. Germline-derived CDR1 and CDR2 are MDHEN and SYDVKM. For the CDR3, the DNA is TGTGCCAGCAGTTTGACCGCAATTGGACAGGGAGATGGCTACACCTTC. Amino acid sequence: CASSLTAIGQGDGYTF.

This clonotype appeared a single time. The V and J genes are TRBV6-1 and TRBJ2-7; unclear D gene. The germline CDR1 and CDR2 sequences are MNHNS and SASEGT. V was cut by 6 bases and J by 5 bases, with 11 bases left in between. This CDR3 has 12 amino acids. CDR3 DNA sequence: TGTGCCAGCAGGCCCCTGTGGGACGAGCAGTACTTC. It yields the protein CASRPLWDEQYF.

This clonotype has more than one count but fewer than ten. J is TRBJ2-3 and V is TRBV7-2, with no clear D. This CDR3 comprises 14 residues. From germline, CDR1 is SGHTA and CDR2 FQGNSA. V was shortened by 1 base and J by 2 bases, with 7 bases between the two germline ends. The CDR3 sequence is CASSLGPITDTQYF. CDR3 sequence (DNA): TGTGCCAGCAGCTTAGGACCAATCACAGATACGCAGTATTTT.

V gene TRBV30 combines with J gene TRBJ2-4; 10 bases map to TRBD1. Trimming at V came to 3 bases and at J to 7 bases, leaving 6 bases not matched to a gene. The CDR3 loop spans 14 amino acids. Germline V gives CDR1 GTSNPN, CDR2 SVGIG (reference sequence). The DNA for the CDR3 is TGTGCCTGGAGCCGGGACAGGGGTTATAACATTCAGTACTTC. Protein sequence: CAWSRDRGYNIQYF.

The rearrangement uses TRBV7-2 and TRBJ1-2, with TRBD1 matching over 7 bases. V was pared by 5 bases and J by 6 bases, with 12 bases of the junction left unmatched. Germline V gene data show CDR1 as SGHTA and CDR2 as FQGNSA. This CDR3 region has 15 residues. The CDR3 is CASSGQAQGVDGYTF. The CDR3 DNA is TGTGCCAGCAGCGGACAGGCGCAGGGTGTGGATGGCTACACCTTC.

In DNA form, the CDR3 reads TGCAGCGTCCGAGGGACAGAAGCTAACTATGGCTACACCTTC. As protein: CSVRGTEANYGYTF. The V and J genes are TRBV29-1 and TRBJ1-2; 7 bases agree with TRBD1. CDR3 length: 14 amino acids. V was pared by 6 bases and J by 0 bases, with 7 bases of the junction left unmatched. From germline, CDR1 is SQVTM and CDR2 ANQGSEA. Together with reference TRBV29-1 and TRBJ1-2, the CDR3 gives the full variable domain: SAVISQKPSRDICQRGTSLTIQCQVDSQVTMMFWYRQQPGQSLTLIATANQGSEATYESGFVIDKFPISRPNLTFSTLTVSNMSPEDSSIYLCSVRGTEANYGYTFGSGTRLTVV.

CDR3: CASSFGQGAPYEQYF. In DNA form, the CDR3 reads TGTGCCAGCAGCTTCGGACAGGGGGCTCCATACGAGCAGTACTTC. V is TRBV5-4 and J is TRBJ2-7; 11 bases align to TRBD1. The length of the CDR3 is 15 residues. Trimming took 2 bases from V and 4 from J; bases not matched to a gene: 5. Germline V gene data show CDR1 as SGHNT and CDR2 as YYREEE (reference sequence).

The gene calls are TRBV11-3 and TRBJ2-1; tentatively, D is TRBD2 (6 bases). Germline CDR1 SGHNT, CDR2 YENEEA. Trimming pared 5 bases from V and 4 bases from J, leaving 12 bases between. CDR3 length: 14 amino acids. The CDR3 coding sequence is TGTGCCAGCAGCCAGGCGGGGAATTACAATGAGCAGTTCTTC. This encodes CASSQAGNYNEQFF.

This clonotype was detected only once. This rearrangement joins TRBV20-1 to TRBJ1-5, with D hard to call. From germline, CDR1 is DFQATT and CDR2 SNEGSKA (reference sequence). CDR3 size: 20 residues. Trimming stripped 2 bases from V and 4 bases from J, with 30 bases between. This CDR3 reads CSARSYGLGRPHSLNQPQHF. In DNA, the CDR3 is TGCAGTGCTAGATCCTACGGTTTGGGAAGACCTCACTCCCTTAATCAGCCCCAGCATTTT.

The chain combines TRBV29-1 with TRBJ2-5, with D perhaps TRBD1 (6 bases). Trimming took 7 bases from V and 4 from J, leaving 22 bases between them. The length of the CDR3 is 15 residues. The germline gives CDR1 SQVTM, CDR2 ANQGSEA. CDR3 sequence: CSAQRLDLGGETQYF. The CDR3 DNA sequence: TGCAGCGCCCAAAGATTGGACCTAGGGGGAGAGACCCAGTACTTC.

The chain joins TRBV3-1 to TRBJ1-4; no clear D. There are 16 residues in the CDR3. Germline V lookup: CDR1 LGHDT, CDR2 YNNKEL (reference sequence). With 5 bases removed from V and 8 bases from J, the gap between germline ends came to 21 bases. The CDR3 nucleotides are TGTGCCAGCAGCACCTCGGAACGGGGATCGGGGGAAAAACTGTTTTTT. Translated: CASSTSERGSGEKLFF.

V is TRBV6-1 and J is TRBJ2-7, with D unresolved. The CDR3 spans 11 residues. V was clipped by 8 bases and J by 2 bases, with 7 bases between them. Germline CDR1 reads MNHNS; CDR2 reads SASEGT. The CDR3 loop reads CASGSTYEQYF. The CDR3 DNA is TGTGCCAGCGGTTCAACCTACGAGCAGTACTTC.